This T cell receptor (beta chain) was captured in a study of regulatory T cells. Whole-study results and caveats: Patient CD8+ T cells trended toward lower Shannon entropy than controls.

The primer mix had 52 TRBV and 13 TRBJ primers. Assay used: immunoSEQ multiplex PCR; TCRdb lists only in-frame clones, some missing. Of 4,500 to 7,000 clones in the sample, about 84% were seen once. The J segment lost 3 bases and the V segment lost 5 bases, leaving 6 bases of the junction unmatched. The CDR3 is made up of 15 amino acids. CDR1 LNHDA and CDR2 SQIVND come from the germline V gene (reference sequence). Every patient with CD3G deficiency had evidence of autoimmunity. As concerns this clone: Its cognate antigen is unknown.

This TCR came from a child aged 10 to 17 with CD3G deficiency. The chain uses TRBV19 and TRBJ1-2; 10 positions match TRBD1. The sequencing sample was made of CD8+ T cells sorted from blood. The CDR3 sequence is CASSPGTGAYYGYTF. In DNA form, the CDR3 reads TGTGCCAGTAGTCCCGGGACAGGGGCTTACTATGGCTACACCTTC.